The clone carrying this T cell receptor beta chain has just one count. V lost 0 bases and J lost 2, with 14 bases in between. The CDR3 extends over 17 amino acids. The germline V gene has CDR1 LGHNA and CDR2 YNFKEQ. This record belongs to a study of blood T cell repertoires in COVID-19. About the study: The United States, Italy and Spain were the sources of the acute and convalescent COVID-19 samples.

The table came from immunoSEQ multiplex PCR; TCRdb's copy has only in-frame clones and leaves some out. The profile shows around 130,000 clones, around 83% of them singletons. Sequenced: PBMCs or T cells enriched from blood (not recorded which). The sequence was collected from a man aged 25 to 40 who had recovered from COVID-19. The chain recombines TRBV4-2 with TRBJ2-1, with D possibly being TRBD1 (6 bases). The CDR3 sequence: CASSQETLQGAYNEQFF. The CDR3 DNA is TGTGCCAGCAGCCAAGAAACTCTACAGGGAGCCTACAATGAGCAGTTCTTC.